This TCR beta chain emerged from a study of blood T cell repertoires in COVID-19. Per the study methods: Estimates of nucleated cell counts were drawn from the amplification of reference gene primers. The assay was immunoSEQ multiplex PCR, and TCRdb's table has in-frame clones only and misses some. V and J calls and clone size are given by that table; D and trimming were obtained from the DNA. This sample carries 410,000 or so clones, about 88% of them seen once, and the ten largest clones take under 2%. This clonotype was obtained from a woman aged 35 to 49 with COVID-19, enrolled during active disease. What was sequenced was peripheral blood.

The CDR3 region is CASSQDRNRVGYGYTF. The CDR3 nucleotides read TGTGCCAGCAGCCAAGATCGAAACAGGGTGGGGTATGGCTACACCTTC. V is TRBV14 and J is TRBJ1-2, with D maybe TRBD1 (6 bases). The CDR3 has 16 amino acids. The germline gives CDR1 SGHDN, CDR2 FVKESK. Trimming left V 0 bases short and J 5 bases short, with 16 bases between.